This T cell receptor beta chain was captured in a study of cytomegalovirus exposure and HLA in healthy donors (TCRdb year 2017). Regarding the complete study: In an earlier analysis of approximately 640 of the donors, approximately 300 Gb of sequence data and roughly 100 million unique TCR beta sequences from 150 million to 200 million T cells were reported. Roughly 300 gigabases of sequencing data and approximately 84 million unique TCR sequences were included in an early release covering over 600 HLA-typed donors. Because of strong linkage in the cohort, five DR-DQ haplotypes were treated as single units for association and clustering. The study used immunosequencing to profile the T cell repertoires of approximately 640 subjects and linked those repertoires to cytomegalovirus serostatus. Among the approximately 430 genotyped donors, roughly 80% belonged to the genetic ancestry cluster associated with self-reported Caucasian donors. To predict cytomegalovirus infection status, the study combined high-throughput TCR immunosequencing, statistical association of individual TCRs with disease status, and machine learning. On average, 235,054 unique TCR beta nucleotide sequences were sequenced per donor among more than 350 genotyped donors of the cohort, with roughly 18% of those sequences being non-productive. A later analysis re-analyzed previously published TCR beta repertoires from roughly 630 donors and added high-resolution HLA genotyping to study TCR occurrence patterns. Both class I and class II loci were covered by HLA typing, at four-digit resolution. Typing coverage varied by locus: roughly 620-630 donors for A, B, C, DRB1 and DQB1; more than 500 for DQA1; more than 600 for DPA1; some 470 for DPB1. All discovery cohort repertoires had been generated on a single sequencing platform. The study was designed to test whether signatures of past pathogen exposure could be identified by cataloging public T cell receptors. A separate validation cohort of approximately 120 different subjects was used in addition to the approximately 670-subject first cohort. A later genetic analysis used genome-wide SNP genotypes for 398 of the 666 donors, treating that subset as a discovery cohort. In the later analysis, no new phenotypic data were used to find candidate immune exposures; instead, reliance was placed on TCR beta sequences and their occurrence across donors. To decide whether each TCR beta V gene segment behaved as functional or pseudogenic, an earlier analysis of fewer than 750 of the donors relied on high-throughput TCR beta sequencing. Donor age, sex, ethnicity and CMV serostatus were compiled alongside the repertoire data.

What the work shows at the level of the full study, not this receptor alone: A later analysis found that most CMV-associated TCR beta chains appeared HLA-restricted, with HLA associations seemingly driven largely by CMV exposure. Because the 87-base-pair reads could not distinguish some IMGT-functional V segments, including TRBV6-2 and TRBV6-3, those segments were excluded. According to a later analysis, TCR association rates differed among HLA loci, with DRB1 alleles showing the most associated TCRs and HLA-C alleles showing the fewest. Sequencing depth was assumed to be roughly uniform across donors in the presence/absence analyses, though that assumption may not hold. A few of the identified cytomegalovirus-associated TCR beta chains were confirmed in vitro to be specific for cytomegalovirus antigens. The classifier was reported to diagnose cytomegalovirus status with high specificity and sensitivity in both the original and validation cohorts. Because HLA typing was unavailable for some donors at each locus, only the typed subset was used in association tests. Compared with equally common non-associated chains, HLA-associated TCR beta chains in a later analysis were more clonally expanded and had lower generation probabilities. A further reported finding was that TCR beta sequences accurately predicted the HLA-A and HLA-B alleles for most subjects in the first cohort. A cluster of highly shared sequence variants was judged likely to represent a technical artifact of the sequencing pipeline. It was suggested by the authors that the approach could potentially be generalized to other disease states and immunological phenotypes. Immune exposure information for the cohort was limited to CMV serostatus. A later genetic analysis reported fewer N-insertions in productive TCRs among donors in an Asian-associated ancestry cluster than the roughly 690-donor mean. In a later analysis, about 16,000 TCR beta sequences were associated with specific HLA alleles at a false discovery rate of 0.05. While some public TCRs were present in many individuals, most TCR sequences turned up only very rarely across donors. In an earlier analysis of approximately 590 of the donors, most TCR beta V segments appeared in productive rearrangements about 87% or about 30% of the time, broadly matching IMGT annotations. V-gene and J-gene trimming of TCR beta chains was associated with a missense DCLRE1C variant in a later genetic analysis, and the association was replicated in an independent cohort. This cohort had only TCR beta chains sequenced, and the lack of alpha or paired-chain data limited which features could be detected. When HLA alleles, especially DR and DQ, strongly co-occurred, attributing TCR associations to individual alleles was difficult. Approximately 16 rarely observed V segments, including chromosome 9 orphons, were excluded from the earlier analysis of 550 to 700 of the donors because counts were too low. Linkage disequilibrium might explain the correlated functional status among segregating V segments, but an unknown experimental factor could not be excluded. The study gave a list of more than 150 TCR beta chains associated with cytomegalovirus. In a later analysis, several top co-occurrence clusters were reported to appear linked to parvovirus B19, influenza, CMV and Epstein-Barr virus.

Receptors were amplified or captured by the immunoSEQ multiplex PCR assay. A mixture of 60 forward primers for TCR Vbeta segments and 13 reverse primers for TCR Jbeta segments was used in the multiplex PCR. The CDR3 region of rearranged TCR beta genes was amplified from genomic DNA with a multiplex PCR assay. The amplified TCR beta libraries were sequenced on the Illumina HiSeq System as 87-base-pair reads. On the study's bioinformatics: A later analysis counted some 74 million unique TCR beta chains across the 550 to 800 repertoires, and 9 million to 14 million of these chains were shared by at least two donors. A nearest-neighbor algorithm error-corrected the raw reads and collapsed the reads into unique sequences, merging closely related sequences to remove PCR and sequencing errors. CDR3 sequences were aligned to IMGT reference sequences to assign V, D and J gene segments. For a sequence to be retained, a match of at least six nucleotides was required to both a V gene segment and a J gene segment. A rearrangement counted as productive if the CDR3 had no stop codons and remained in frame with V and J, and every other rearrangement counted as non-productive. CDR3 was defined by IMGT convention, running from the second conserved V-encoded cysteine to the conserved J-encoded phenylalanine. The earlier analysis of 587 of the donors excluded any sequence lacking an unambiguous match to a single V gene segment. In an earlier analysis of 450 to 750 of the donors, a V segment was called functional when productive rearrangements were above 56.7%, and segregating when the standard deviation between donors exceeded 5%. A statistical classification framework was developed to diagnose cytomegalovirus status using the catalog of TCR beta chain sequences. V and J gene assignment, in a later analysis, came from comparing TCR nucleotide sequences with IMGT/GENE-DB human TR gene sequences. The TCRdist pipeline was used in a later analysis to assign CDR3 sequences and most-parsimonious VDJ recombination scenarios. In a later analysis, every TCR beta chain was defined by the combination of its CDR3 amino acid sequence and its V-gene family, and reads without a unique V-gene family were dropped. To address suspected cross-contamination and a sequencing artifact, a later analysis removed a few hundred highly shared, low-generation-probability nucleotide sequences. For each public chain, a later analysis derived a clonal expansion index from normalized ranks of inferred template counts within each repertoire. Generation probabilities in a later analysis came from a VDJ recombination model fitted to out-of-frame rearrangements, and those results were checked against IGoR. A later analysis scored TCR-TCR, TCR-HLA and TCR-CMV co-occurrence with hypergeometric tests, applying a repertoire-size bias correction to TCR pairs. In a later analysis, false discovery rates were estimated by permuting HLA or CMV assignments 20 times. In a later analysis, co-occurring TCRs were grouped using DBSCAN, and TCRdist sequence similarity was added for clustering within HLA-allele-positive subsets. For co-occurrence clustering, repertoires with fewer than 30,000 or more than 120,000 public chains were excluded, along with five or six repertoires with anomalous nucleotide sharing. This immuneACCESS table, as held by TCRdb, lists in-frame sequences with V and J called but not all clones. Of the missing ones, under half trace to an unresolved V gene in checked studies; the others have no known cause. Clonal size and the V and J genes are those of that table, whereas D and trimming came from the DNA. This sample has about 130,000 clones in its table, and about 15% of those were observed once. Approximately 2.6% of the sample is taken by the ten largest.

For this clone: The antigen it recognizes is unknown. It has no much larger one-base neighbor in the sample; base qualities were not kept.

Its CDR3 holds 16 amino acids, cysteine through phenylalanine. Only the CDR3 DNA is retained, 48 bases long and in frame from the first base. The germline V gene sets CDR1 to MDHEN and CDR2 to SYDVKM. V is shortened by 6 bases, J by 2 bases, and the region joining them spans 17 bases. In total, 600 or so healthy bone marrow donors made up the cohort. At the time of sampling, every cohort member was nominally healthy, though immune exposures that went unrecorded were likely present. The donor was CMV seropositive and belonged to the group of around 300 seropositive cohort members. A peripheral blood sample was provided by each donor, and peripheral blood mononuclear cells were used for TCR beta sequencing. Genomic DNA extraction from the blood cell samples was performed with the Qiagen DNeasy Blood Extraction Kit.

The source is a female donor in good health and CMV-seropositive. In this chain, TRBV28 is recombined with TRBJ1-5, with TRBD1 tentatively as D gene (6 bases match). Sequencing was performed on PBMCs. The DNA is as follows: TGTGCCAGCAGCGAGATACAGGGAGCGGGCAATCAGCCCCAGCATTTT. Translation gives CASSEIQGAGNQPQHF.